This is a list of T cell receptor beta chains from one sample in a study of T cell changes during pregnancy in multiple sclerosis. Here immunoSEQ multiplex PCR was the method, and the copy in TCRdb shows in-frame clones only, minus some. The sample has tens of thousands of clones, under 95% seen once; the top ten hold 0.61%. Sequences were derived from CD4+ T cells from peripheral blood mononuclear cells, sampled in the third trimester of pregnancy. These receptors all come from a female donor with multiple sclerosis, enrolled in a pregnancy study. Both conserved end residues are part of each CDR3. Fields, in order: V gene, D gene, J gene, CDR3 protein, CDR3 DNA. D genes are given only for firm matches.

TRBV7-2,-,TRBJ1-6,CASSLQGYNSPLHF,TGTGCCAGCAGCTTACAGGGTTATAATTCACCCCTCCACTTT
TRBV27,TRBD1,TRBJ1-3,CASRRTGLGSGNTIYF,TGTGCCAGCAGGAGGACAGGTTTAGGCTCTGGAAACACCATATATTTT
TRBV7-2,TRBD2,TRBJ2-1,CASSSRLAERGEQFF,TGTGCCAGCAGCTCGAGACTAGCGGAGAGGGGTGAGCAGTTCTTC
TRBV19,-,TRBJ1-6,CASSIEGRGYSYNSPLHF,TGTGCCAGTAGTATCGAGGGAAGGGGGTACTCCTATAATTCACCCCTCCACTTT
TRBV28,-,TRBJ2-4,CASSPNPGLGNIQYF,TGTGCCAGCAGTCCAAATCCGGGTCTCGGAAACATTCAGTACTTC
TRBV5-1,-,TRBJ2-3,CASSLNRPTDTQYF,TGCGCCAGCAGCTTGAACAGGCCCACAGATACGCAGTATTTT
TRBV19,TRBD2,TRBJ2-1,CASSPGGLAGGRQFF,TGTGCCAGTAGTCCTGGGGGACTAGCGGGAGGTAGGCAGTTCTTC
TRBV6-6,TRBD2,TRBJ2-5,CASSFSGVETQYF,TGTGCCAGCAGTTTCAGCGGGGTGGAGACCCAGTACTTC
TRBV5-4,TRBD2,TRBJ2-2,CASSLAASGSVTGELFF,TGTGCCAGCAGCTTGGCCGCTAGCGGGAGTGTCACCGGGGAGCTGTTTTTT
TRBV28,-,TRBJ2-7,CASRPQPGSYEQYF,TGTGCCAGCAGGCCCCAACCGGGTTCCTACGAGCAGTACTTC
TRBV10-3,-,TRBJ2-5,CAIARQAQETQYF,TGTGCCATCGCCCGACAGGCTCAAGAGACCCAGTACTTC